The clone carrying this T cell receptor (beta chain) was seen at least ten times. Via MiXCR, TCRdb re-called the RT-PCR reads, giving one row per CDR3 protein. The sample has 25,000 to 35,000 distinct CDR3 sequences; 6.5% to 7% are singletons. This CDR3 comprises 13 residues. The V end lost 6 bases, the J end lost 4 bases, and 12 bases lay between the germline ends. Germline loops: CDR1 LGHDT, CDR2 YNNKEL (reference sequence). These data belong to a study of patients and donors after allogeneic stem cell transplantation. This clonotype was sampled from a human donor who was either an allogeneic HSCT recipient or a stem cell or donor lymphocyte infusion donor (not recorded which). It is not recorded whose cells these are; they may come from a transplant donor. Sequencing was performed on blood, either unsorted or a sorted T cell fraction (not recorded which). The J gene is TRBJ1-1, the V gene TRBV3-1; tentative D call: TRBD1 (6 bases). Here the CDR3 reads CASSSTGSTEAFF. The CDR3 bases are TGTGCCAGCAGTAGTACAGGGAGCACTGAAGCTTTCTTT. The complete variable domain, with remaining parts taken from reference TRBV3-1 and TRBJ1-1, reads DTAVSQTPKYLVTQMGNDKSIKCEQNLGHDTMYWYKQDSKKFLKIMFSYNNKELIINETVPNRFSPKSPDKAHLNLHINSLELGDSAVYFCASSSTGSTEAFFGQGTRLTVV.